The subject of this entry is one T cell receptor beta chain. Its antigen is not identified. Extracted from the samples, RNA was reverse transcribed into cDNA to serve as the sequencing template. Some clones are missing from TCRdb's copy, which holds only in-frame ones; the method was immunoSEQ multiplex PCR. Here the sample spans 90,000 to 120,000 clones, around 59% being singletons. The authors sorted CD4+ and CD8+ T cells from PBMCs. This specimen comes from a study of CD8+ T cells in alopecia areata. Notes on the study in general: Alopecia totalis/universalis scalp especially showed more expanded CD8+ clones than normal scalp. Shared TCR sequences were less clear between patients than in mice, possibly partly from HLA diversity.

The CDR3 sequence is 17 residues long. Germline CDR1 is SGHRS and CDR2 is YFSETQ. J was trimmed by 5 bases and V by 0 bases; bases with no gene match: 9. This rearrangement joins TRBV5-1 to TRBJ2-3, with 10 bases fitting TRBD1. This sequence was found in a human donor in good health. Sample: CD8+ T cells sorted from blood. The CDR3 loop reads CASSLEPGQGFEDTQYF. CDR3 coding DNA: TGCGCCAGCAGCTTGGAACCGGGACAGGGGTTTGAAGATACGCAGTATTTT.